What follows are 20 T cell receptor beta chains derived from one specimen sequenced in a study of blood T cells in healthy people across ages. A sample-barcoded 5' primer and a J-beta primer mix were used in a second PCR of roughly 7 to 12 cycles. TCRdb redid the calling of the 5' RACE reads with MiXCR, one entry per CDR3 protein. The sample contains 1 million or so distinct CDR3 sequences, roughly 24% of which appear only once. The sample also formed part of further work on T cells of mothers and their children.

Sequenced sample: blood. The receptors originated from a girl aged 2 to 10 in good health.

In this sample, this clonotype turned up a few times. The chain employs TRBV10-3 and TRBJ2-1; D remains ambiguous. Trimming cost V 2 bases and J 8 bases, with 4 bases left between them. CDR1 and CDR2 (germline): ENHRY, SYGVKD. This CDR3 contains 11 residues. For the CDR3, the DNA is TGTGCCATCAGTGAGATGGATGAGCAGTTCTTC. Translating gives CAISEMDEQFF.

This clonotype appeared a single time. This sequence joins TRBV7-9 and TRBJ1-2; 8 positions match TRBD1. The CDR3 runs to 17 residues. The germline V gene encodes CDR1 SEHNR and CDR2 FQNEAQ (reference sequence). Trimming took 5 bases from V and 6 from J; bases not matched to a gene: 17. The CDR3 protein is CASSPDYGDRGGNGYTF. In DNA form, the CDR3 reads TGTGCCAGCAGCCCCGACTATGGAGACAGGGGAGGGAATGGCTACACCTTC.

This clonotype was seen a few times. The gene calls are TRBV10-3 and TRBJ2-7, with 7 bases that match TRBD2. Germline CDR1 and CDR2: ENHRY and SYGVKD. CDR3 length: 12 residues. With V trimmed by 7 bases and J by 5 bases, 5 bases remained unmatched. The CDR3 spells CAIKAGTDEQYF. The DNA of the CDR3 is TGTGCCATCAAAGCGGGGACGGACGAGCAGTACTTC.

The CDR3 region has the DNA TGTGCCAGCAGCCAAGATCGAGTTGGGACAGGGGCTGACAATGAGCAGTTCTTC. Protein product: CASSQDRVGTGADNEQFF. V usage is TRBV14 and J usage is TRBJ2-1; 10 bases are shared with TRBD1. The CDR3 has 18 residues. V dropped 0 bases and J dropped 5; count of bases not matched to a gene: 10. Germline V CDR1 and CDR2: SGHDN, FVKESK.

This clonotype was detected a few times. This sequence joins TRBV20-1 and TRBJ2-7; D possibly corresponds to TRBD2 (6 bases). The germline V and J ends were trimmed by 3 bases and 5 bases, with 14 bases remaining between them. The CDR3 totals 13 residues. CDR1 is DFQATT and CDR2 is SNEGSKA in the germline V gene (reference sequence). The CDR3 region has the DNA TGCAGTGCTAGTCTGTGGGAGGAGAACGAGCAGTACTTC. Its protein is CSASLWEENEQYF.

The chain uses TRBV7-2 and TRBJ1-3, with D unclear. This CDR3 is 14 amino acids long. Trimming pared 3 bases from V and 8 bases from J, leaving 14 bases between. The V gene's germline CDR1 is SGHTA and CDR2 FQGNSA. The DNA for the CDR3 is TGTGCCAGCAGCTTCAATAATCTCCGATACACCATATATTTT. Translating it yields CASSFNNLRYTIYF.

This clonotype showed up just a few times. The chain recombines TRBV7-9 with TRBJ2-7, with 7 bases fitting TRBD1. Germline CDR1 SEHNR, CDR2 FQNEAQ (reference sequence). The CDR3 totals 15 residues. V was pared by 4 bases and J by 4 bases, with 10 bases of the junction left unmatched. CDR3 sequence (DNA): TGTGCCAGCAGCTCCCTCGGGACAGCAGATTACGAGCAGTACTTC. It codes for CASSSLGTADYEQYF.

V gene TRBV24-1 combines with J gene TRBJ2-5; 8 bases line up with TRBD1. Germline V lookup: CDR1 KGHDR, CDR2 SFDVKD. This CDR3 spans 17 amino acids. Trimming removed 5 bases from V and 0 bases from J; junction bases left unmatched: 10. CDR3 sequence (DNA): TGTGCCACCAGTGGATCTCAAGGGACAGGCGACCAAGAGACCCAGTACTTC. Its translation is CATSGSQGTGDQETQYF.

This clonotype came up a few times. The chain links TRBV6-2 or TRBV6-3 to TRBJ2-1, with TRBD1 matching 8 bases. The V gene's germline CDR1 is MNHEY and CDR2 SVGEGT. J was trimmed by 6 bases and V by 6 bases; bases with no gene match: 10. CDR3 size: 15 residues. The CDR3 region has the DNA TGTGCCAGCAGCCTACAGGGGGACCCTTTCAATGAGCAGTTCTTC. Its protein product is CASSLQGDPFNEQFF.

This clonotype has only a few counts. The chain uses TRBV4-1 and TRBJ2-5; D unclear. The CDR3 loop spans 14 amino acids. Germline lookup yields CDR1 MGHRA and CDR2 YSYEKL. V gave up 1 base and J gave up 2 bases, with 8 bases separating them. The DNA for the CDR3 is TGCGCCAGCAGCCAAGTACTCGGACAAGAGACCCAGTACTTC. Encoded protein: CASSQVLGQETQYF.

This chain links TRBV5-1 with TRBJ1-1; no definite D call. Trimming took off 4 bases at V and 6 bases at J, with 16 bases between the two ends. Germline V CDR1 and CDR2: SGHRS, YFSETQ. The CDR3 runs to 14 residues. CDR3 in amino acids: CASSPDGTDAEAFF. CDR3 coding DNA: TGCGCCAGCAGCCCCGACGGTACGGATGCTGAAGCTTTCTTT.

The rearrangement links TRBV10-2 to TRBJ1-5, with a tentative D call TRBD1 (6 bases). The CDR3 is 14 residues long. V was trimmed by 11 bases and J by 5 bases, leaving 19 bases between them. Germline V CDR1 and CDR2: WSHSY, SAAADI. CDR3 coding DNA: TGCGCCCCAGCAACTTTGGGGGGCCATCAGCCCCAGCATTTT. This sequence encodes CAPATLGGHQPQHF.

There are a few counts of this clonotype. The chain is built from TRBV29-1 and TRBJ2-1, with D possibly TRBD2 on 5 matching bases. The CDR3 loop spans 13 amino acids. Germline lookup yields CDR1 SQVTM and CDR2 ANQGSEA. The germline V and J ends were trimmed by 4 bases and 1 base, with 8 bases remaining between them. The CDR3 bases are TGCAGCGTTGTCGCGGGTTCCTACAATGAGCAGTTCTTC. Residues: CSVVAGSYNEQFF.

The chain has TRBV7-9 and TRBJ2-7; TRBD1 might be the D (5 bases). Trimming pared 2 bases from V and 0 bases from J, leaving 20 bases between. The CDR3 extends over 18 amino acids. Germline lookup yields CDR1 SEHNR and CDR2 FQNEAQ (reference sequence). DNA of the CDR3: TGTGCCAGCAGCTTAACAGAAGGGGAAGGGCGAAGCTCCTACGAGCAGTACTTC. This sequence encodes CASSLTEGEGRSSYEQYF.

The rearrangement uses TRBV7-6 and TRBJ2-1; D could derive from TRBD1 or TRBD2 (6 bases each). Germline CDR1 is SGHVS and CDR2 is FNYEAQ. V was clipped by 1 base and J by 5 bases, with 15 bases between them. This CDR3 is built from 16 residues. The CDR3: CASSLGPAEGDNEQFF. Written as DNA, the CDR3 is TGTGCCAGCAGCTTAGGTCCAGCGGAGGGGGACAATGAGCAGTTCTTC.

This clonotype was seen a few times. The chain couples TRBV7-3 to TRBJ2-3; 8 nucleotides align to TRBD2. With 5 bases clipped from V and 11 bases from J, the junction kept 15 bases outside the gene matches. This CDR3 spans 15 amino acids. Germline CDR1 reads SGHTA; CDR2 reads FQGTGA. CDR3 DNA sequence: TGTGCCAGCAGCGACAAACCGGGGGGGGCAGGCGGGCAGTATTTT. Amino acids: CASSDKPGGAGGQYF. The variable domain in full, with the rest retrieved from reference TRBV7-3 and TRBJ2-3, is GAGVSQTPSNKVTEKGKYVELRCDPISGHTALYWYRQSLGQGPEFLIYFQGTGAADDSGLPNDRFFAVRPEGSVSTLKIQRTERGDSAVYLCASSDKPGGAGGQYFGPGTRLTVL.

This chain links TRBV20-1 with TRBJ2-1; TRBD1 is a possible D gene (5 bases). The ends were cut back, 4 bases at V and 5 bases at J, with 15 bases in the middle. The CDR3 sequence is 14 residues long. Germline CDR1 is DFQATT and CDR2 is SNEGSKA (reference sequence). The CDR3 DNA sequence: TGCAGTGCTACCACCCTTGGACAAAACAATGAGCAGTTCTTC. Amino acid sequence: CSATTLGQNNEQFF.

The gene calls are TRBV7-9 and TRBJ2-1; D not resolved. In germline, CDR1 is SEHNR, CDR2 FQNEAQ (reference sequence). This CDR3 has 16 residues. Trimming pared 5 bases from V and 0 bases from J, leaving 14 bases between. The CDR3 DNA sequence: TGTGCCAGCAGCCCCCCGCTACAGAGCTCCTACAATGAGCAGTTCTTC. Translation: CASSPPLQSSYNEQFF. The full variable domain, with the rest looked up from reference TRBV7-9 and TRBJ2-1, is DTGVSQNPRHKITKRGQNVTFRCDPISEHNRLYWYRQTLGQGPEFLTYFQNEAQLEKSRLLSDRFSAERPKGSFSTLEIQRTEQGDSAMYLCASSPPLQSSYNEQFFGPGTRLTVL.

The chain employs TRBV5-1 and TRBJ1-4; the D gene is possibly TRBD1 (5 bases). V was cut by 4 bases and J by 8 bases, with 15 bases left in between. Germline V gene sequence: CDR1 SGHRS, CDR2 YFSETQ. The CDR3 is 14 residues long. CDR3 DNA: TGCGCCAGCAGCCCGGGGACCTCGAGGGAAAAACTGTTTTTT. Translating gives CASSPGTSREKLFF.

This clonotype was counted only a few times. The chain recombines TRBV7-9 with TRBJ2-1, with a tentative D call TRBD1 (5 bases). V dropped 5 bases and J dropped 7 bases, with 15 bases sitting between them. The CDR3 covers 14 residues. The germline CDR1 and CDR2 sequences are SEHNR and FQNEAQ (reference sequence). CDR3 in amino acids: CASSPGWSSNEQFF. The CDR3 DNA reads TGTGCCAGCAGCCCAGGGTGGAGTAGTAATGAGCAGTTCTTC.